The T cell receptor (beta chain) under discussion was sequenced for a study of CXCR3-negative and CXCR3-positive naive CD8 T cells. Across the whole study: A total of about 130 million TRB reads was generated, with about 1.5 +/- 0.3 million per library.

About this clonotype: Its antigen remains unidentified.

Study results and caveats: CXCR3-positive naive cells carried more hydrophobic TRB CDR3s than CXCR3-negative ones. Diversity ran similarly high across both naive subsets but far lower in memory CD8+ cells. With surface CD5 comparable between naive subsets, TCR strength was estimated using properties derived from the TRB CDR3.

Those CD8+ T cells considered naive were CD45RO-CCR7+CD27+CD95-. Carrying UMI labels, the TRB cDNA libraries were prepared through 5' RACE. TCRdb processed the 5' RACE reads again and assigns one entry to each CDR3 protein, with no DNA. The sample has approximately 100,000 distinct CDR3 sequences. CDR3 length: 17 amino acids. CDR1 and CDR2 from the germline V gene are MNHEY and SVGAGI. The sequenced sample was naive CXCR3+ CD8+ T cells from blood. The subset: CD45RO-CCR7+CD27+CD95- naive CD8+ T cells expressing CXCR3 (TNR3+). The chain recombines TRBV6-5 with TRBJ2-6; the D gene TCRdb calls, TRBD1, cannot be checked with no DNA. The TCR originated in a human donor in good health. Some clones in this sample may be carry-over from other donors' samples. Here the CDR3 reads CASSPTGVYSGANVLTF.